A selection of T cell receptor beta chains follows, all from one sample in a study of cytomegalovirus exposure and HLA in healthy donors. Data came from immunoSEQ multiplex PCR; TCRdb stores just in-frame clones and leaves some out. The table includes roughly 120,000 clones, about 81% detected once. Sequences were obtained from PBMCs. Receptor source: a woman under 40 in good health and CMV-seronegative. CDR3s leave out the opening cysteine and the closing phenylalanine or tryptophan. Part of the rows lack a size; the others show once, few, many or a class for expanded clones.

v_gene	len	j_gene	abundance	CDR3aa
TRBV11-2	11	TRBJ2-1	-	ASSSNQYGEQF
TRBV15	13	TRBJ2-3	-	ATRNNRDNTDTQY
TRBV19	14	TRBJ2-1	few	ASSTPAVSGMNEQF
TRBV9	14	TRBJ2-1	-	ASSEPQGMGGNEQF
TRBV9	12	TRBJ1-1	-	ASSVVRGNTEAF
TRBV6-5	12	TRBJ1-5	-	ASSYDRVNQPQH
TRBV19	13	TRBJ1-4	-	ASSSSTGGDEKLF
TRBV10-3	13	TRBJ1-3	-	AISLGSSSGNTIY
TRBV7-9	10	TRBJ1-1	-	ASRLGTTEAF
TRBV13	14	TRBJ1-3	-	ASSKPQGSSGNTIY
TRBV7-2	14	TRBJ2-1	-	ASSPRGGGIRDEQF
TRBV7-9	13	TRBJ1-6	few	ASSLVQGRNSPLH
TRBV7-9	13	TRBJ2-3	-	ASSSGTSVTDTQY
TRBV5-6	14	TRBJ1-6	-	ASTLRGIWAHSPLH
TRBV15	14	TRBJ2-5	once	ATSRNLAGAQKTQY
TRBV27	11	TRBJ1-2	-	ASSPRVNYGYT
TRBV18	12	TRBJ2-5	once	ASSPGQGGETQY
TRBV5-1	12	TRBJ2-7	few	ASSLGGTGYEQY
TRBV2	12	TRBJ1-5	-	ASSDIRGNQPQH
TRBV27	11	TRBJ2-5	-	ASSARYQETQY
TRBV4-1	16	TRBJ2-7	-	ASSQVNQRVRDYYEQY
TRBV5-5	14	TRBJ1-5	-	ASSLEAGVVNQPQH
TRBV6-5	14	TRBJ2-1	-	ASSSSVWGTYNEQF
TRBV20-1	9	TRBJ1-2	once	SASPDRSYT
TRBV18	12	TRBJ2-1	-	ASSPPGAINEQF
TRBV19	11	TRBJ2-7	few	ASRRGLAGEQY
TRBV18	13	TRBJ1-2	-	ASSPPKTGADGYT
TRBV29-1	13	TRBJ2-1	-	SVEPGLAGGGEQF